This passage covers 20 T cell receptor beta chains from one sample sequenced in a study of blood T cell repertoires in COVID-19. Generated by immunoSEQ multiplex PCR, the TCRdb table keeps only in-frame clones and is missing some. The sample yields approximately 90,000 clones, 70% to 90% seen once. Specimen: peripheral blood. The receptor set was obtained from a man aged 60-69 years with acute or convalescent COVID-19.

The V call is TRBV3-1 (or the pseudogene TRBV3-2), the J call TRBJ1-4; TRBD1 agrees at 12 bases. CDR3 length: 16 amino acids. Trimming took 5 bases from V and 8 from J; bases not matched to a gene: 9. Germline CDR1 and CDR2: LGHDT and YNNKEL (reference sequence). The CDR3 DNA follows: TGTGCCAGCAGCTTACCGGGACAGGGGGCGCGAGAAAAACTGTTTTTT. Translating gives CASSLPGQGAREKLFF.

The chain uses TRBV27 and TRBJ2-4, with 11 positions matching TRBD2. The CDR3 loop spans 15 amino acids. Germline-derived CDR1 and CDR2 are MNHEY and SMNVEV (reference sequence). Trimming at V came to 3 bases and at J to 7 bases, leaving 5 bases not matched to a gene. Here the CDR3 reads CASSLSLAGDNIQYF. In nucleotides, the CDR3 is TGTGCCAGCAGTTTGTCACTAGCGGGAGATAACATTCAGTACTTC.

The chain uses TRBV4-1 and TRBJ1-6; 9 nucleotides align to TRBD1. V trimming: 1 base; J trimming: 0 bases; junction bases outside the gene matches: 7. The CDR3 covers 19 residues. Germline V lookup: CDR1 MGHRA, CDR2 YSYEKL. CDR3 in DNA: TGCGCCAGCAGCCAAGTGGGACAGGGAGTGGGCTCCTATAATTCACCCCTCCACTTT. It codes for CASSQVGQGVGSYNSPLHF.

This clone showed up just a few times. This chain links TRBV20-1 with TRBJ2-1; D is perhaps TRBD2 (7 bases). V lost 3 bases to trimming and J lost 13 bases, with 22 bases between them. From germline, CDR1 is DFQATT and CDR2 SNEGSKA (reference sequence). CDR3 length equals 14 residues. The CDR3 protein is CSASRGGRDTVQFF. CDR3 bases: TGCAGTGCTAGTAGGGGGGGGCGGGACACCGTCCAGTTCTTC.

The chain joins TRBV2 to TRBJ1-6, with TRBD1 matching over 7 bases. V dropped 6 bases and J dropped 5; count of bases not matched to a gene: 1. This CDR3 has 13 residues. Per the germline V gene, CDR1 is SNHLY and CDR2 is FYNNEI. The CDR3 here is CASRGQNNSPLHF. CDR3 bases: TGTGCCAGCAGGGGACAGAATAATTCACCCCTCCACTTT.

CDR3 in DNA: TGCGCCAGCAGCTTTGAGGATACGCAGTATTTT. It yields the protein CASSFEDTQYF. This chain links TRBV5-1 with TRBJ2-3; D gene uncertain. This CDR3 comprises 11 residues. Germline V lookup: CDR1 SGHRS, CDR2 YFSETQ. Trimming removed 2 bases at V and 6 bases at J, with 4 bases between.

The V and J genes are TRBV28 and TRBJ1-3; TRBD1 is a possible D gene (6 bases). The V and J ends lost 7 bases and 0 bases respectively, with 13 bases between them. The germline V gene has CDR1 MDHEN and CDR2 SYDVKM. CDR3 length: 15 residues. CDR3 DNA sequence: TGTGCCAGCACCTCGTGGGACACCTCTGGAAACACCATATATTTT. This translates into CASTSWDTSGNTIYF.

V and J are TRBV19 and TRBJ1-2, with D possibly being TRBD1 (6 bases). The CDR3 totals 16 residues. Per the germline V gene, CDR1 is LNHDA and CDR2 is SQIVND (reference sequence). Trimming shortened V by 2 bases and J by 0 bases, and 13 bases separated the two germline ends. This CDR3 is CASSILRDTSNYGYTF. CDR3 bases: TGTGCCAGTAGTATACTCCGGGACACCTCTAACTATGGCTACACCTTC.

V usage is TRBV5-1 and J usage is TRBJ2-1; a weak D match, TRBD2 (6 bases). The germline V gene encodes CDR1 SGHRS and CDR2 YFSETQ. V gave up 5 bases and J gave up 3 bases, with 9 bases separating them. The CDR3 contains 13 residues. In DNA form, the CDR3 reads TGCGCCAGCAGTGGGGGGTTCTACAATGAGCAGTTCTTC. This sequence encodes CASSGGFYNEQFF.

This sequence joins TRBV6-5 and TRBJ1-1; D is ambiguous. There are 13 residues in the CDR3. Trimming stripped 6 bases from V and 10 bases from J, with 18 bases between. Germline V gene sequence: CDR1 MNHEY, CDR2 SVGAGI. The CDR3 DNA sequence: TGTGCCAGCAGGGCTCGCCGGGATCTTAGAGCTTTCTTT. Protein product: CASRARRDLRAFF.

The rearrangement links TRBV20-1 to TRBJ2-1; TRBD2 aligns across 8 bases. Per the germline V gene, CDR1 is DFQATT and CDR2 is SNEGSKA (reference sequence). CDR3 length equals 15 residues. With V trimmed by 3 bases and J by 8 bases, 12 bases remained unmatched. For the CDR3, the DNA is TGCAGTGCTAGTTCGGGACTAGATACGGACGATGAGCAGTTCTTC. This gives the protein CSASSGLDTDDEQFF.

The genes are TRBV5-4 and TRBJ2-7, with D possibly matching TRBD2 (5 bases). CDR3 length: 12 amino acids. Germline V CDR1 and CDR2: SGHNT, YYREEE (reference sequence). The V gene lost 3 bases and the J gene lost 5 bases, with 9 bases spanning the gap. The CDR3 DNA reads as TGTGCCAGCAGCTCTAAGAGGGACGAGCAGTACTTC. Residues: CASSSKRDEQYF. The full variable domain, in which reference TRBV5-4 and TRBJ2-7 provide the parts outside the CDR3, is ETGVTQSPTHLIKTRGQQVTLRCSSQSGHNTVSWYQQALGQGPQFIFQYYREEENGRGNFPPRFSGLQFPNYSSELNVNALELDDSALYLCASSSKRDEQYFGPGTRLTVT.

This clone appeared a few times. The chain employs TRBV2 and TRBJ1-5; maybe TRBD1 (5 bases). CDR3 length: 14 residues. Germline-derived CDR1 and CDR2 are SNHLY and FYNNEI. With 2 bases removed from V and 4 bases from J, the gap between germline ends came to 9 bases. Here the CDR3 reads CASSEQGGNQPQHF. DNA of the CDR3: TGTGCCAGCAGTGAACAGGGAGGTAATCAGCCCCAGCATTTT.

The rearrangement links TRBV5-1 to TRBJ2-1, with 14 nucleotides matching TRBD2. This CDR3 has 19 amino acids. In germline, CDR1 is SGHRS, CDR2 YFSETQ. Trimming at V came to 1 base and at J to 4 bases, leaving 10 bases not matched to a gene. This CDR3 is CASSLYRLAGGPGYNEQFF. Here the CDR3 DNA reads TGCGCCAGCAGCTTGTATCGACTAGCGGGAGGGCCAGGGTACAATGAGCAGTTCTTC.

The chain joins TRBV2 to TRBJ1-1; D may be TRBD1 (6 bases). The CDR3 consists of 12 residues. The V gene's germline CDR1 is SNHLY and CDR2 FYNNEI. V lost 6 bases and J lost 10, with 15 bases in between. Here the CDR3 reads CASSLRGGRAFF. The CDR3 nucleotides read TGTGCCAGCAGCCTAAGGGGGGGAAGAGCTTTCTTT. The full variable domain, rest sourced from reference TRBV2 and TRBJ1-1, is EPEVTQTPSHQVTQMGQEVILRCVPISNHLYFYWYRQILGQKVEFLVSFYNNEISEKSEIFDDQFSVERPDGSNFTLKIRSTKLEDSAMYFCASSLRGGRAFFGQGTRLTVV.

This clone was detected a few times. Here the CDR3 reads CASSLGDRAYEQYF. CDR3 nucleotides: TGTGCCAGCAGCTTAGGGGACAGGGCCTACGAGCAGTACTTC. V gene TRBV13 combines with J gene TRBJ2-7; 8 bases line up with TRBD1. Germline loops: CDR1 PRHDT, CDR2 FYEKMQ (reference sequence). Losses at the gene ends were 0 bases for V and 2 bases for J; bases not matched to a gene: 0. CDR3 size: 14 residues.

The chain uses TRBV7-9 and TRBJ2-5, with 14 bases identical to TRBD2. The germline CDR1 and CDR2 sequences are SEHNR and FQNEAQ (reference sequence). The CDR3 is made up of 17 amino acids. The junction had 2 bases not matched to a gene; V was cut back by 1 base and J by 1 base. The CDR3 DNA sequence: TGTGCCAGCAGCTTAGGAGGACTAGCGGGGGGCCAAGAGACCCAGTACTTC. It translates to CASSLGGLAGGQETQYF.

The chain has TRBV11-3 and TRBJ2-1; D call uncertain. The length of the CDR3 is 15 residues. Trimming took 5 bases from V and 1 from J, leaving 12 bases between them. The V gene's germline CDR1 is SGHNT and CDR2 YENEEA. CDR3 amino acids: CASSQAGGSYNEQFF. In nucleotides, the CDR3 is TGTGCCAGCAGCCAAGCCGGCGGATCCTACAATGAGCAGTTCTTC.

The table lists this clone with a count of one. The J gene is TRBJ1-4, the V gene TRBV5-1; TRBD1 might be the D (6 bases). There are 13 residues in the CDR3. Germline CDR1 SGHRS, CDR2 YFSETQ. Trimming took off 5 bases at V and 8 bases at J, with 13 bases between the two ends. In DNA, the CDR3 is TGCGCCAGCAGAGAACCGGGACAAGAAAAACTGTTTTTT. Protein: CASREPGQEKLFF.

This chain joins TRBV5-1 and TRBJ2-1, with 7 bases lining up with TRBD1. The CDR3 loop spans 13 amino acids. Germline V lookup: CDR1 SGHRS, CDR2 YFSETQ. Trimming at V came to 0 bases and at J to 9 bases, leaving 3 bases not matched to a gene. CDR3: CASSLGGTAEQFF. Written as DNA, the CDR3 is TGCGCCAGCAGCTTGGGGGGGACAGCTGAGCAGTTCTTC.